The next 2 T cell receptor beta chains were all read from a single sample in a study of cytomegalovirus exposure and HLA in healthy donors. PCR used 60 Vbeta primers and 13 Jbeta primers. Only in-frame clones appear in the TCRdb table, and some are missing; sequencing was by immunoSEQ multiplex PCR. This table holds roughly 110,000 clones, 70% to 85% found once. The specimen sequenced was PBMCs. These receptors were obtained from a woman aged 40 to 49 in good health and CMV-seropositive.

The chain is built from TRBV4-2 and TRBJ1-1, with D tentatively TRBD1 (5 bases). Germline V gene data show CDR1 as LGHNA and CDR2 as YNFKEQ. The CDR3 length is 13 residues. The V end lost 4 bases, the J end lost 6 bases, and 12 bases lay between the germline ends. The CDR3 reads CASSRNSRAEAFF. The CDR3 coding sequence is TGTGCCAGCAGCCGCAATAGCAGGGCTGAAGCTTTCTTT.

The chain has TRBV7-6 and TRBJ2-1; possible D gene TRBD2, 5 bases. V shed 5 bases and J shed 0 bases, with 14 bases lying between them. This CDR3 region has 16 residues. CDR1 SGHVS and CDR2 FNYEAQ come from the germline V gene. CDR3 bases: TGTGCCAGCAGCGCAGCGGCAGCATACTCCTACAATGAGCAGTTCTTC. Translation: CASSAAAAYSYNEQFF.